This T cell receptor beta chain was obtained from a study of blood T cell repertoires in COVID-19. About the study: Spain, Italy and the United States supplied samples that represented acute and convalescent COVID-19. T cells, B-cell-depleted T cells, or PBMCs supplied cDNA or gDNA.

Of note for this clone: Germline and junction disagree at one end, which may indicate a read error.

The CDR3 is made up of 16 amino acids. Germline V gene data show CDR1 as SGHKS and CDR2 as YYEKEE (reference sequence). Seattle cases were enrolled at active infection and followed longitudinally. In the original analysis: Nucleated cell number was recorded as an estimate derived from reference gene primer amplification. The table came from immunoSEQ multiplex PCR; TCRdb's copy has only in-frame clones and leaves some out. V and J calls and clone size are as listed in that table; D and trimming were resolved from the DNA. Of some 220,000 clones detected, nearly 85% appear once; the ten largest clones hold 1.3%.

Sequencing was done on a sample of peripheral blood. The clonotype originates from a woman aged 30 to 39 with COVID-19, enrolled during active disease. The V and J genes are TRBV5-5 and TRBJ2-2, with D possibly being TRBD2 (6 bases). The CDR3 spells CASSFHGRGNTGKLFF. CDR3 DNA: TGTGCCAGCAGCTTTCACGGGCGGGGAAACACCGGGAAGCTGTTTTTT. Looking up the rest from reference TRBV5-5 and TRBJ2-2 gives the full variable domain: DAGVTQSPTHLIKTRGQQVTLRCSPISGHKSVSWYQQVLGQGPQFIFQYYEKEERGRGNFPDRFSARQFPNYSSELNVNALLLGDSALYLCASSFHGRGNTGKLFFGEGSRLTVL.